Listed below are T cell receptor beta chains from one sample, sequenced in a study of cytomegalovirus exposure and HLA in healthy donors. Sequenced by immunoSEQ multiplex PCR; TCRdb stores in-frame clones only, minus some. The sample contains roughly 200,000 clones, roughly 78% of which appear only once. The sequenced sample consisted of PBMCs. The receptors stem from a boy aged 10-17 years in good health and CMV-seronegative. Both conserved end residues are part of each CDR3. Fields, in order: CDR3 protein, CDR3 DNA, D gene, clone size, V gene, J gene. The D gene is left open where the match is weak. Not every row has a clone size; where given, it reads once, few, many or a size class.

CDR3 protein: CASSAYRVAGRNQPQHF
CDR3 DNA: TGTGCCAGCAGTGCCTACAGGGTAGCTGGGAGAAATCAGCCCCAGCATTTT
D gene: NA
clone size: NA
V gene: TRBV27
J gene: TRBJ1-5

CDR3 protein: CASGLGLVESYEQYF
CDR3 DNA: TGTGCTAGTGGTTTGGGACTAGTTGAATCCTACGAGCAGTACTTC
D gene: NA
clone size: NA
V gene: TRBV12-5
J gene: TRBJ2-7

CDR3 protein: CASSSTLAGKTGELFF
CDR3 DNA: TGTGCCAGCAGCAGTACCCTAGCGGGGAAGACCGGGGAGCTGTTTTTT
D gene: TRBD2
clone size: NA
V gene: TRBV13
J gene: TRBJ2-2

CDR3 protein: CASSQSLTREAWAKNIQYF
CDR3 DNA: TGCGCCAGCAGCCAGTCTCTGACGAGGGAGGCGTGGGCCAAAAACATTCAGTACTTC
D gene: NA
clone size: NA
V gene: TRBV4-1
J gene: TRBJ2-4

CDR3 protein: CASSVGGGLGSYNEQFF
CDR3 DNA: TGTGCCAGCAGCGTAGGAGGGGGCCTAGGCTCCTACAATGAGCAGTTCTTC
D gene: TRBD1
clone size: once
V gene: TRBV9
J gene: TRBJ2-1

CDR3 protein: CAWFRGVDEQYF
CDR3 DNA: TGTGCCTGGTTTCGGGGGGTGGACGAGCAGTACTTC
D gene: TRBD2
clone size: NA
V gene: TRBV30
J gene: TRBJ2-7

CDR3 protein: CASSQDRKHQPQHF
CDR3 DNA: TGTGCCAGCAGCCAAGACAGGAAGCATCAGCCCCAGCATTTT
D gene: NA
clone size: NA
V gene: TRBV4-2
J gene: TRBJ1-5

CDR3 protein: CASSGTGDSYGYTF
CDR3 DNA: TGTGCCAGCAGCGGGACCGGGGACAGCTATGGCTACACCTTC
D gene: TRBD1
clone size: NA
V gene: TRBV9
J gene: TRBJ1-2

CDR3 protein: CATSGGEDRGVWAHGYTF
CDR3 DNA: TGTGCCACCAGCGGGGGCGAGGACAGGGGAGTTTGGGCTCATGGCTACACCTTC
D gene: TRBD1
clone size: once
V gene: TRBV15
J gene: TRBJ1-2

CDR3 protein: CASSATGDDTEAFF
CDR3 DNA: TGTGCCAGCAGCGCGACAGGGGACGACACTGAAGCTTTCTTT
D gene: TRBD1
clone size: NA
V gene: TRBV5-4
J gene: TRBJ1-1

CDR3 protein: CASSLDGGEYEQYF
CDR3 DNA: TGTGCCAGCAGCTTAGATGGGGGGGAATACGAGCAGTACTTC
D gene: TRBD2
clone size: NA
V gene: TRBV11-2
J gene: TRBJ2-7

CDR3 protein: CASSSQLAGLGEQYF
CDR3 DNA: TGTGCCAGCAGCTCCCAACTAGCGGGATTGGGCGAGCAGTACTTC
D gene: TRBD2
clone size: NA
V gene: TRBV4-2
J gene: TRBJ2-7

CDR3 protein: CASSPRSGELFF
CDR3 DNA: TGTGCCAGCTCACCGCGGTCCGGGGAGCTGTTTTTT
D gene: NA
clone size: NA
V gene: TRBV18
J gene: TRBJ2-2

CDR3 protein: CASSSDGLAGGQQFF
CDR3 DNA: TGTGCCAGCAGCTCAGACGGACTAGCGGGAGGCCAGCAGTTCTTC
D gene: TRBD2
clone size: NA
V gene: TRBV9
J gene: TRBJ2-1

CDR3 protein: CASSEGTGSYEQYF
CDR3 DNA: TGCGCCAGCAGTGAGGGGACAGGGTCTTACGAGCAGTACTTC
D gene: TRBD1
clone size: NA
V gene: TRBV10-2
J gene: TRBJ2-7

CDR3 protein: CASSFAVDEQYF
CDR3 DNA: TGTGCCAGCAGCTTCGCTGTAGACGAGCAGTACTTC
D gene: NA
clone size: NA
V gene: TRBV13
J gene: TRBJ2-7

CDR3 protein: CASSPTGDTEAFF
CDR3 DNA: TGCGCCAGCAGTCCGACAGGGGACACTGAAGCTTTCTTT
D gene: TRBD1
clone size: NA
V gene: TRBV10-1
J gene: TRBJ1-1

CDR3 protein: CASFRTGSTEAFF
CDR3 DNA: TGTGCCAGCTTCAGGACGGGGTCCACTGAAGCTTTCTTT
D gene: NA
clone size: few
V gene: TRBV2
J gene: TRBJ1-1

CDR3 protein: CASSFGPGQETQYF
CDR3 DNA: TGTGCCAGCAGTTTTGGGCCTGGGCAAGAGACCCAGTACTTC
D gene: NA
clone size: NA
V gene: TRBV27
J gene: TRBJ2-5

CDR3 protein: CASSDNRGLYGYTF
CDR3 DNA: TGTGCCAGCAGCGATAACAGGGGGCTATATGGCTACACCTTC
D gene: TRBD1
clone size: NA
V gene: TRBV6-1
J gene: TRBJ1-2

CDR3 protein: CAINGLDRSNYGYTF
CDR3 DNA: TGTGCCATCAATGGCTTAGACAGGAGTAACTATGGCTACACCTTC
D gene: NA
clone size: NA
V gene: TRBV10-3
J gene: TRBJ1-2

CDR3 protein: CASQGWGNTEAFF
CDR3 DNA: TGTGCCAGCCAGGGTTGGGGGAACACTGAAGCTTTCTTT
D gene: NA
clone size: NA
V gene: TRBV27
J gene: TRBJ1-1

CDR3 protein: CASSSLAAGGTEAFF
CDR3 DNA: TGTGCCAGCAGTAGCCTCGCCGCGGGCGGGACTGAAGCTTTCTTT
D gene: NA
clone size: NA
V gene: TRBV6-5
J gene: TRBJ1-1

CDR3 protein: CAWNPRLTANTGELFF
CDR3 DNA: TGTGCCTGGAACCCTAGACTTACGGCGAACACCGGGGAGCTGTTTTTT
D gene: NA
clone size: NA
V gene: TRBV30
J gene: TRBJ2-2

CDR3 protein: CASRRTGFYGYTF
CDR3 DNA: TGTGCCAGCAGGAGAACAGGGTTCTATGGCTACACCTTC
D gene: NA
clone size: NA
V gene: TRBV6-5
J gene: TRBJ1-2

CDR3 protein: CASSPVRGGSNQPQHF
CDR3 DNA: TGTGCCAGCAGCCCCGTTCGAGGCGGTAGCAATCAGCCCCAGCATTTT
D gene: NA
clone size: NA
V gene: TRBV7-6
J gene: TRBJ1-5

CDR3 protein: CASSWDPTRGSYEQYF
CDR3 DNA: TGCGCCAGCAGCTGGGATCCGACTAGAGGCTCCTACGAGCAGTACTTC
D gene: NA
clone size: NA
V gene: TRBV5-1
J gene: TRBJ2-7

CDR3 protein: CASSWREGSPLHF
CDR3 DNA: TGTGCCAGCAGCTGGCGGGAAGGCTCACCCCTCCACTTT
D gene: NA
clone size: NA
V gene: TRBV11-3
J gene: TRBJ1-6

CDR3 protein: CASSETGSNQPQHF
CDR3 DNA: TGTGCCAGCAGCGAAACAGGTAGCAATCAGCCCCAGCATTTT
D gene: NA
clone size: NA
V gene: TRBV9
J gene: TRBJ1-5

CDR3 protein: CASSVNRGFRMNTEAFF
CDR3 DNA: TGTGCCAGCAGTGTAAACAGGGGCTTTAGGATGAACACTGAAGCTTTCTTT
D gene: TRBD1
clone size: NA
V gene: TRBV6-1
J gene: TRBJ1-1

CDR3 protein: CASSVGQSPSGYTF
CDR3 DNA: TGTGCCAGCAGTGTGGGACAGTCACCGAGCGGCTACACCTTC
D gene: TRBD1
clone size: NA
V gene: TRBV6-1
J gene: TRBJ1-2

CDR3 protein: CASSPLAGGTYEQYF
CDR3 DNA: TGCGCCAGCAGCCCACTAGCGGGGGGGACCTACGAGCAGTACTTC
D gene: TRBD2
clone size: once
V gene: TRBV5-1
J gene: TRBJ2-7

CDR3 protein: CASSPRQGGTGELFF
CDR3 DNA: TGTGCCAGCTCACCTCGCCAGGGAGGGACCGGGGAGCTGTTTTTT
D gene: TRBD2
clone size: once
V gene: TRBV18
J gene: TRBJ2-2

CDR3 protein: CASSGQGGETQYF
CDR3 DNA: TGTGCCAGCAGCGGACAGGGGGGCGAGACCCAGTACTTC
D gene: TRBD1
clone size: NA
V gene: TRBV27
J gene: TRBJ2-5

CDR3 protein: CASRESGTSLANEQFF
CDR3 DNA: TGTGCCAGCAGAGAATCCGGGACTAGCTTGGCCAATGAGCAGTTCTTC
D gene: TRBD2
clone size: NA
V gene: TRBV6-6
J gene: TRBJ2-1

CDR3 protein: CASSLMGQGSYNEQFF
CDR3 DNA: TGTGCCAGCAGCTTAATGGGACAGGGATCCTACAATGAGCAGTTCTTC
D gene: TRBD1
clone size: NA
V gene: TRBV7-2
J gene: TRBJ2-1

CDR3 protein: CASSPGGVNQPQHF
CDR3 DNA: TGTGCCAGCAGCCCGGGGGGTGTCAATCAGCCCCAGCATTTT
D gene: NA
clone size: NA
V gene: TRBV9
J gene: TRBJ1-5

CDR3 protein: CASSLSGQVRYTF
CDR3 DNA: TGTGCCAGCAGCTTGTCAGGGCAGGTTCGCTACACCTTC
D gene: NA
clone size: NA
V gene: TRBV7-2
J gene: TRBJ1-2

CDR3 protein: CASSAGQGTTYEQYF
CDR3 DNA: TGTGCCAGCAGCGCGGGACAGGGGACCACCTACGAGCAGTACTTC
D gene: TRBD1
clone size: NA
V gene: TRBV9
J gene: TRBJ2-7

CDR3 protein: CATSGGASVSGANVLTF
CDR3 DNA: TGTGCCACCAGCGGAGGGGCATCTGTCTCTGGGGCCAACGTCCTGACTTTC
D gene: NA
clone size: few
V gene: TRBV15
J gene: TRBJ2-6

CDR3 protein: CASSQPGLAGEFPSGSYEQYF
CDR3 DNA: TGTGCCAGCTCGCAACCGGGACTAGCGGGAGAGTTCCCCTCCGGATCCTACGAGCAGTACTTC
D gene: TRBD2
clone size: NA
V gene: TRBV18
J gene: TRBJ2-7

CDR3 protein: CASSLEGVGTEAFF
CDR3 DNA: TGCGCCAGCAGCTTGGAAGGGGTAGGCACTGAAGCTTTCTTT
D gene: NA
clone size: NA
V gene: TRBV5-1
J gene: TRBJ1-1

CDR3 protein: CASITGSGPINTEAFF
CDR3 DNA: TGTGCCAGCATCACGGGGTCCGGACCGATTAACACTGAAGCTTTCTTT
D gene: NA
clone size: NA
V gene: TRBV28
J gene: TRBJ1-1

CDR3 protein: CASSLLKGMNTEAFF
CDR3 DNA: TGTGCCAGCAGTTTATTAAAGGGGATGAACACTGAAGCTTTCTTT
D gene: NA
clone size: NA
V gene: TRBV27
J gene: TRBJ1-1

CDR3 protein: CASSPPREAPYNEQFF
CDR3 DNA: TGTGCCAGCAGCCCCCCCCGGGAGGCCCCTTACAATGAGCAGTTCTTC
D gene: TRBD2
clone size: NA
V gene: TRBV7-9
J gene: TRBJ2-1

CDR3 protein: CASSFLTGANYNEQFF
CDR3 DNA: TGTGCCAGCAGCTTCCTCACAGGGGCCAACTACAATGAGCAGTTCTTC
D gene: TRBD1
clone size: NA
V gene: TRBV5-4
J gene: TRBJ2-1

CDR3 protein: CASSVGQGNEKLFF
CDR3 DNA: TGTGCCAGCAGCGTAGGACAGGGGAATGAAAAACTGTTTTTT
D gene: TRBD1
clone size: NA
V gene: TRBV9
J gene: TRBJ1-4

CDR3 protein: CASSLSSGANVLTF
CDR3 DNA: TGTGCCAGCAGCTTATCGTCTGGGGCCAACGTCCTGACTTTC
D gene: NA
clone size: NA
V gene: TRBV7-9
J gene: TRBJ2-6

CDR3 protein: CASRIIGLTTDTQYF
CDR3 DNA: TGCGCCAGCAGAATCATAGGACTCACCACAGATACGCAGTATTTT
D gene: NA
clone size: NA
V gene: TRBV5-1
J gene: TRBJ2-3

CDR3 protein: CASSFFQAGGPDTQYF
CDR3 DNA: TGTGCCAGCAGTTTTTTCCAAGCGGGGGGGCCAGATACGCAGTATTTT
D gene: TRBD2
clone size: NA
V gene: TRBV27
J gene: TRBJ2-3

CDR3 protein: CASSLENRETQYF
CDR3 DNA: TGTGCCAGCAGCCTGGAGAATCGAGAGACCCAGTACTTC
D gene: NA
clone size: few
V gene: TRBV7-2
J gene: TRBJ2-5

CDR3 protein: CASSTLAGGADTQYF
CDR3 DNA: TGTGCCAGCAGTACTCTAGCGGGAGGAGCAGATACGCAGTATTTT
D gene: TRBD2
clone size: NA
V gene: TRBV6-4
J gene: TRBJ2-3